The 15 T cell receptor beta chains below all came from one sample that was sequenced in a study of vaccination and CD4 T cells after COVID-19. Oncomine TCR Beta short-read sequencing was applied to DNA from cultured CD4+ T cells. Using its own MiXCR run on the PCR reads, TCRdb lists one record per CDR3 protein. Here the sample spans approximately 9,400 distinct CDR3 sequences, over 25% being singletons. Antigens for these TCRs are unknown. Treatment specified: roughly ten-day PBMC culture with coronavirus spike peptide pools or control peptides (ViraFEST assay). Specimen: CD4+ T cells from blood, cultured in vitro, collected after SARS-CoV-2 vaccination. All receptors derive from a human donor who had recovered from COVID-19.

CDR3 in amino acids: CASSSTLRGAGGELFF. The DNA of the CDR3 is TGTGCCAGCAGCTCAACCCTCCGTGGGGCAGGCGGGGAGCTGTTTTTT. This chain links TRBV7-7 with TRBJ2-2; weak D call: TRBD1 (5 bases). The germline V gene encodes CDR1 SSHAT and CDR2 FNYEAQ (reference sequence). V was cut by 4 bases and J by 7 bases, with 19 bases left in between. The CDR3 is 16 amino acids.

The genes are TRBV5-8 and TRBJ1-6, with 10 bases matching TRBD1. The V gene end was trimmed by 0 bases and the J gene end by 7 bases; junction bases not matched to a gene: 1. CDR3 length: 15 residues. The germline V gene has CDR1 SGHTS and CDR2 YDEGEE. CDR3 region: CASSLAGQGNSPLHF. CDR3 sequence (DNA): TGTGCCAGCAGCTTGGCGGGACAGGGGAATTCACCCCTCCACTTT.

This clonotype has a handful of counts. V and J are TRBV2 and TRBJ1-5; 10 nucleotides line up with TRBD1. The germline V gene has CDR1 SNHLY and CDR2 FYNNEI. The CDR3 is made up of 16 amino acids. The V gene end was trimmed by 6 bases and the J gene end by 6 bases; junction bases not matched to a gene: 11. CDR3 bases: TGTGCCAGCAGGAACGGACAGGGGGAAGGGAGTCAGCCCCAGCATTTT. Amino acids: CASRNGQGEGSQPQHF. Looking up the rest from reference TRBV2 and TRBJ1-5 gives the full variable domain: EPEVTQTPSHQVTQMGQEVILRCVPISNHLYFYWYRQILGQKVEFLVSFYNNEISEKSEIFDDQFSVERPDGSNFTLKIRSTKLEDSAMYFCASRNGQGEGSQPQHFGDGTRLSIL.

The V call is TRBV27, the J call TRBJ1-5; TRBD1 matches 8 bases. Germline V CDR1 and CDR2: MNHEY, SMNVEV (reference sequence). The CDR3 consists of 16 residues. The V and J ends lost 6 bases and 4 bases, in that order; junction bases with no gene match: 11. CDR3 in amino acids: CASSNTGTGRNQPQHF. In nucleotides, the CDR3 is TGTGCCAGCAGCAATACCGGGACAGGTCGGAATCAGCCCCAGCATTTT.

The V gene is TRBV30, the J gene TRBJ2-7, with TRBD1 matching 9 bases. The V gene end was trimmed by 0 bases and the J gene end by 2 bases; junction bases not matched to a gene: 8. The germline gives CDR1 GTSNPN, CDR2 SVGIG (reference sequence). CDR3 length equals 16 residues. The CDR3 DNA sequence: TGTGCCTGGAGTGTACCACTGGGACAGGGAGCCTACGAGCAGTACTTC. The encoded protein is CAWSVPLGQGAYEQYF.

This chain links TRBV6-1 with TRBJ2-7; 9 positions match TRBD2. This CDR3 is built from 15 residues. Trimming cost V 0 bases and J 0 bases; bases outside gene matches: 0. CDR1 and CDR2 (germline): MNHNS, SASEGT. For the CDR3, the DNA is TGTGCCAGCAGTGAAGCTAGCGGGAGCTCCTACGAGCAGTACTTC. Translated, it gives CASSEASGSSYEQYF.

This rearrangement joins TRBV7-3 to TRBJ2-3; TRBD2 aligns across 9 bases. The J segment lost 2 bases and the V segment lost 1 base, leaving 7 bases of the junction unmatched. The CDR3 is 17 residues long. Germline V gene data show CDR1 as SGHTA and CDR2 as FQGTGA. CDR3 amino acids: CASSLNGAGGSTDTQYF. The CDR3 DNA is TGTGCCAGCAGCTTAAACGGAGCGGGAGGTTCCACAGATACGCAGTATTTT.

This chain links TRBV5-1 with TRBJ1-1; D might be TRBD1 (5 bases). Germline V gene lookup returns CDR1 SGHRS and CDR2 YFSETQ. Trimming pared 4 bases from V and 2 bases from J, leaving 24 bases between. CDR3 size: 18 residues. CDR3 loop: CASSRKSSTQGLNTEAFF. CDR3 coding DNA: TGCGCCAGCAGCCGTAAATCATCGACTCAGGGACTCAACACTGAAGCTTTCTTT.

A note on this clonotype: A much larger clone differs from this one at a single base, so this may be a read error. This chain links TRBV20-1 with TRBJ2-7, with D maybe TRBD1 (6 bases). Trimming took 0 bases from V and 2 from J, leaving 14 bases between them. CDR3 length: 15 residues. CDR1 is DFQATT and CDR2 is SNEGSKA in the germline V gene (reference sequence). CDR3 in amino acids: CSARDLQGTAYEQYF. CDR3 bases: TGCAGTGCTAGAGATCTGCAGGGGACCGCCTACGAGCAGTACTTC.

This clonotype was observed a handful of times. Here the CDR3 DNA reads TGTGCCATCCCGGATCTAGCCAAAAACATTCAGTACTTC. This codes for CAIPDLAKNIQYF. This chain connects TRBV7-3 to TRBJ2-4; D unresolved. Germline V gene data show CDR1 as SGHTA and CDR2 as FQGTGA. The CDR3 covers 13 residues. The ends were cut back, 10 bases at V and 0 bases at J, with 10 bases in the middle.

The gene calls are TRBV20-1 and TRBJ1-4, with D possibly matching TRBD1 (5 bases). The CDR3 contains 14 residues. V was trimmed by 5 bases and J by 5 bases, leaving 15 bases between them. Germline V lookup: CDR1 DFQATT, CDR2 SNEGSKA (reference sequence). The CDR3 region is CSAFRDGRNEKLFF. As DNA, the CDR3 is TGCAGTGCTTTCCGGGACGGAAGAAATGAAAAACTGTTTTTT.

V is TRBV19 and J is TRBJ1-5, with D possibly being TRBD1 (5 bases). The CDR3 has 14 residues. Deletions cut 10 bases from V and 4 bases from J, with 17 bases between. CDR1 is LNHDA and CDR2 is SQIVND in the germline V gene (reference sequence). Written as DNA, the CDR3 is TGTGCCACTAACAGGTTTGGGGGGAATCAGCCCCAGCATTTT. Translating gives CATNRFGGNQPQHF.

The genes are TRBV7-6 and TRBJ2-2; perhaps TRBD2 as D (5 bases). CDR3 length equals 15 residues. The V gene's germline CDR1 is SGHVS and CDR2 FNYEAQ. Trimming left V 5 bases short and J 7 bases short, with 17 bases between. The CDR3 is CASSPQTGSGGELFF. The CDR3 DNA reads as TGTGCCAGCAGCCCACAGACGGGGTCCGGCGGGGAGCTGTTTTTT.

This clonotype was observed a few times. The chain has TRBV19 and TRBJ1-5; unclear D gene. In germline, CDR1 is LNHDA, CDR2 SQIVND (reference sequence). Trimming took off 3 bases at V and 4 bases at J, with 7 bases between the two ends. This CDR3 contains 13 residues. DNA for the CDR3: TGTGCCAGTAGTATGCGGGGAAATCAGCCCCAGCATTTT. Its translation: CASSMRGNQPQHF.

The rearrangement uses TRBV24-1 and TRBJ2-1, with TRBD2 matching 8 bases. The CDR3 is made up of 15 amino acids. The V and J ends lost 9 bases and 7 bases, in that order; junction bases with no gene match: 13. Germline CDR1 reads KGHDR; CDR2 reads SFDVKD. CDR3 DNA: TGTGCCACCGGGCGCGTAAGTAGCGGGAAGAATGAGCAGTTCTTC. Protein sequence: CATGRVSSGKNEQFF.